These 13 T cell receptor beta chains came from one sample sequenced in a study of type 1 regulatory T cells. TCRdb itself ran the reads through MiXCR, one entry per CDR3 protein. The sample yields some 89,000 distinct CDR3 sequences, 25% to 40% seen once. The sequenced sample consisted of CD4+ T cells, either the whole sample or a sorted fraction (not recorded which). These receptors were taken from a human donor in good health.

This clonotype was picked up a small number of times. This rearrangement joins TRBV20-1 to TRBJ2-3; D is unresolved. The CDR3 is 15 residues long. The germline V gene encodes CDR1 DFQATT and CDR2 SNEGSKA (reference sequence). Deletions cut 3 bases from V and 3 bases from J, with 16 bases between. Here the CDR3 DNA reads TGCAGTGCTAGCAGCCGGATATCTACTACAGATACGCAGTATTTT. This codes for CSASSRISTTDTQYF.

The J gene is TRBJ2-3, the V gene TRBV4-2; 10 bases agree with TRBD2. V shed 4 bases, J shed 3 bases, and the junction held 10 bases outside the gene matches. The germline gives CDR1 LGHNA, CDR2 YNFKEQ. CDR3 length: 17 amino acids. The CDR3 DNA follows: TGTGCCAGCAGCCGTCAAGATCTGACTAGCGGGACAGATACGCAGTATTTT. Amino acids: CASSRQDLTSGTDTQYF.

The chain joins TRBV20-1 to TRBJ2-2; perhaps TRBD2 as D (5 bases). Trimming took off 5 bases at V and 1 base at J, with 20 bases between the two ends. This CDR3 comprises 17 residues. Looked up from germline, CDR1 is DFQATT and CDR2 is SNEGSKA (reference sequence). For the CDR3, the DNA is TGCAGTGCTGGACGACAACCCGGGAACCTGAACACCGGGGAGCTGTTTTTT. It is translated as CSAGRQPGNLNTGELFF.

The rearrangement links TRBV12-3 or TRBV12-4 to TRBJ2-2; 9 nucleotides line up with TRBD1. This CDR3 contains 18 residues. J lost 4 bases, V lost 7 bases, and 16 bases had no gene match. The CDR3 protein is CASTVPGTGYSSTGELFF. The CDR3 coding sequence is TGTGCCAGCACCGTCCCCGGGACAGGGTATAGTAGCACCGGGGAGCTGTTTTTT.

The V and J genes are TRBV24-1 and TRBJ2-2; D gene uncertain. V lost 8 bases, J lost 2 bases, and 11 bases lay in between. The CDR3 runs 14 residues. From germline, CDR1 is KGHDR and CDR2 SFDVKD. The CDR3 sequence is CATTPGGNTGELFF. The CDR3 coding sequence is TGTGCCACCACGCCCGGCGGAAACACCGGGGAGCTGTTTTTT.

The genes are TRBV9 and TRBJ2-7; D not resolved. CDR1 and CDR2 from the germline V gene are SGDLS and YYNGEE. The CDR3 has 14 amino acids. The germline V and J ends were trimmed by 0 bases and 9 bases, with 16 bases remaining between them. CDR3 sequence: CASSVGGEVGMQYF. The CDR3 DNA follows: TGTGCCAGCAGCGTAGGGGGTGAAGTGGGAATGCAGTACTTC.

Turning to this clonotype: A junction end diverges from the germline sequence, so it may reflect a read error. This sequence joins TRBV12-3 or TRBV12-4 and TRBJ1-4; D possibly corresponds to TRBD1 (6 bases). This CDR3 spans 13 amino acids. CDR3 in DNA: TGTGTCAGCAGTTTTGGACAGAATGAAAAACTGTTTTTT. Its protein is CVSSFGQNEKLFF.

V and J are TRBV5-6 and TRBJ2-7; TRBD1 matches 7 bases. Per the germline V gene, CDR1 is SGHDT and CDR2 is YYEEEE. This CDR3 spans 14 amino acids. V lost 4 bases, J lost 3 bases, and 7 bases stayed unmatched. CDR3 loop: CASSQEQGLYEQYF. The DNA for the CDR3 is TGTGCCAGCAGCCAGGAACAGGGGCTCTACGAGCAGTACTTC.

This clonotype was counted only a few times. The chain recombines TRBV12-3 or TRBV12-4 with TRBJ2-3, with a possible D match to TRBD1 (6 bases). This CDR3 is 12 amino acids long. With 6 bases removed from V and 7 bases from J, the gap between germline ends came to 11 bases. This CDR3 is CASSPTGNTQYF. The CDR3, as DNA: TGTGCCAGCAGCCCAACAGGGAATACGCAGTATTTT.

This clonotype was observed a few times. This CDR3 reads CSASPQETQYF. The DNA of the CDR3 is TGCAGTGCTAGTCCTCAAGAGACCCAGTACTTC. The V and J genes are TRBV20-1 and TRBJ2-5, with D unresolved. This CDR3 has 11 residues. Germline V lookup: CDR1 DFQATT, CDR2 SNEGSKA (reference sequence). V shed 3 bases and J shed 2 bases, with 4 bases lying between them.

This sequence joins TRBV4-1 and TRBJ1-2; perhaps TRBD1 as D (5 bases). V lost 0 bases and J lost 3, with 11 bases in between. There are 15 residues in the CDR3. Germline V gene sequence: CDR1 MGHRA, CDR2 YSYEKL. This chain's CDR3 is CASSQDFARDYGYTF. CDR3 sequence (DNA): TGCGCCAGCAGCCAAGATTTTGCCAGGGACTATGGCTACACCTTC.

This clonotype occurred a few times. The rearrangement links TRBV19 to TRBJ1-1; D not resolved. Germline values: CDR1 LNHDA, CDR2 SQIVND (reference sequence). The ends were cut back, 3 bases at V and 1 base at J, with 6 bases in the middle. The CDR3 length is 13 residues. CDR3 coding DNA: TGTGCCAGTAGTATCAGAGGGAACACTGAAGCTTTCTTT. It translates to CASSIRGNTEAFF.

The genes are TRBV7-8 and TRBJ2-1; a possible D gene is TRBD1 (6 bases). In germline, CDR1 is SGHVS, CDR2 FQNEAQ. V lost 0 bases to trimming and J lost 5 bases, with 11 bases between them. The CDR3 loop spans 15 amino acids. CDR3 in DNA: TGTGCCAGCAGCTTAGCGGAGACAGGAAACAATGAGCAGTTCTTC. Protein product: CASSLAETGNNEQFF.